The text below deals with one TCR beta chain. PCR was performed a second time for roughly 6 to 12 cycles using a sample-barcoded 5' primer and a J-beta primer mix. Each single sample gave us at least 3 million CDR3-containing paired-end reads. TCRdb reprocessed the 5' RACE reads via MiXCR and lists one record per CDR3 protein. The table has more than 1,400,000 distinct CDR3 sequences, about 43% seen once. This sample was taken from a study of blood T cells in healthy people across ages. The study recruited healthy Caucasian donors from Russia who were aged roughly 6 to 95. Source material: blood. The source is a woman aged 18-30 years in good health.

The CDR3 reads CAIRPGQAISGANVLTF. The CDR3 nucleotides read TGTGCCATCAGACCGGGACAGGCGATCTCTGGGGCCAACGTCCTGACTTTC. V gene TRBV10-3 combines with J gene TRBJ2-6; 8 nucleotides match TRBD1. The CDR3 length is 17 residues. Germline V gene data show CDR1 as ENHRY and CDR2 as SYGVKD. Trimming took 6 bases from V and 0 from J; bases not matched to a gene: 7.